This passage covers 16 T cell receptor beta chains from one sample sequenced in a study of OX40 agonist ivuxolimab in advanced cancers. Sequencing was performed with immunoSEQ multiplex PCR; in TCRdb, only in-frame clones are kept and a portion is missing. The sample lists over 20,000 clones; just under 80% were seen once. This specimen was CD4+ or CD8+ T cells sorted from blood, taken in a trial of the OX40 agonist ivuxolimab. The receptors were sampled from an adult with an advanced solid tumor such as melanoma, head and neck, liver or kidney cancer.

V and J are TRBV10-3 and TRBJ2-1; 12 bases are a match to TRBD2. V was clipped by 5 bases and J by 0 bases; unmatched bases: 2. The CDR3 has 16 residues. In germline, CDR1 is ENHRY, CDR2 SYGVKD. The CDR3 loop is CAISLTSGSSYNEQFF. Here the CDR3 DNA reads TGTGCCATCAGTTTGACTAGCGGGAGCTCCTACAATGAGCAGTTCTTC.

The chain joins TRBV9 to TRBJ2-2; 8 bases match TRBD2. The germline V gene encodes CDR1 SGDLS and CDR2 YYNGEE. This CDR3 contains 17 residues. V lost 4 bases and J lost 2; bases outside the gene matches: 10. The CDR3 region has the DNA TGTGCCAGCAGCCCCCCCCCAGCGGGGGTAAACACCGGGGAGCTGTTTTTT. Its protein is CASSPPPAGVNTGELFF. Based on the CDR3 plus reference TRBV9 and TRBJ2-2, the full variable domain is DSGVTQTPKHLITATGQRVTLRCSPRSGDLSVYWYQQSLDQGLQFLIQYYNGEERAKGNILERFSAQQFPDLHSELNLSSLELGDSALYFCASSPPPAGVNTGELFFGEGSRLTVL.

This clone was seen a few times. The rearrangement links TRBV23-1 to TRBJ1-2, with 9 bases aligning to TRBD1. TRBV23-1 is classed as an ORF, of uncertain function. The V gene end was trimmed by 6 bases and the J gene end by 7 bases; junction bases not matched to a gene: 9. The CDR3 contains 14 residues. The CDR3 loop is CASSLVQGASGYTF. For the CDR3, the DNA is TGCGCCAGCAGCTTAGTACAGGGGGCCTCTGGCTACACCTTC.

The chain combines TRBV9 with TRBJ1-4; TRBD1 matches 7 bases. Germline CDR1 is SGDLS and CDR2 is YYNGEE. CDR3 size: 15 residues. The ends lost 0 bases at V and 5 bases at J; junction bases unmatched: 4. CDR3 coding DNA: TGTGCCAGCAGCGTAGGGTTCAGGGGGAATGAAAAACTGTTTTTT. Translated, it gives CASSVGFRGNEKLFF.

In regard to this clone: One end of the junction is discordant with germline, which a read error may explain. V is TRBV13 and J is TRBJ2-3; 12 bases line up with TRBD2. The CDR3 loop spans 12 amino acids. Per germline, CDR1 PRHDT and CDR2 FYEKMQ (reference sequence). The CDR3 reads CASSSLGTSGSF. CDR3 bases: TGTGCCAGCAGCTCCCTGGGGACTAGCGGGTCTTTT.

This rearrangement joins TRBV28 to TRBJ1-4; D gene ambiguous. Trimming pared 4 bases from V and 7 bases from J, leaving 13 bases between. The CDR3 contains 14 residues. Per the germline V gene, CDR1 is MDHEN and CDR2 is SYDVKM. CDR3 in amino acids: CASSSLRPIEKLFF. CDR3 DNA sequence: TGTGCCAGCAGTTCGTTACGTCCTATTGAAAAACTGTTTTTT.

This sequence joins TRBV7-8 and TRBJ2-5; maybe TRBD1 (5 bases). This CDR3 has 15 amino acids. Deletions cut 2 bases from V and 2 bases from J, with 12 bases between. Germline V gene sequence: CDR1 SGHVS, CDR2 FQNEAQ. The DNA for the CDR3 is TGTGCCAGCAGCTTATCAAGGGGTAAACAAGAGACCCAGTACTTC. It specifies CASSLSRGKQETQYF.

This chain uses TRBV18 with TRBJ2-5; 7 positions match TRBD1. The CDR3 contains 15 residues. CDR1 KGHSH and CDR2 LQKENI come from the germline V gene. J lost 2 bases, V lost 2 bases, and 5 bases had no gene match. CDR3 loop: CASSPTRGQQETQYF. CDR3 in DNA: TGTGCCAGCTCACCAACGAGGGGGCAGCAAGAGACCCAGTACTTC.

This clone showed up just once. The chain joins TRBV5-6 to TRBJ1-1; a weak D match, TRBD1 (6 bases). Trimming shortened V by 3 bases and J by 4 bases, and 10 bases separated the two germline ends. CDR3 length equals 13 residues. Germline V lookup: CDR1 SGHDT, CDR2 YYEEEE. CDR3 loop: CASSSGVTTEAFF. CDR3 nucleotides: TGTGCCAGCAGCTCAGGGGTAACCACTGAAGCTTTCTTT.

V usage is TRBV7-7 and J usage is TRBJ2-1; D is perhaps TRBD1 (5 bases). V lost 4 bases and J 4 bases, leaving 8 bases between the germline ends. The CDR3 is 13 residues long. Germline CDR1 and CDR2: SSHAT and FNYEAQ (reference sequence). This CDR3 reads CASSSGQYNEQFF. The CDR3 nucleotides are TGTGCCAGCAGCTCAGGACAATACAATGAGCAGTTCTTC.

This clone was counted once. The V gene is TRBV4-1, the J gene TRBJ2-5; D uncertain. CDR3 length: 17 residues. Germline V gives CDR1 MGHRA, CDR2 YSYEKL. The ends were cut back, 1 base at V and 4 bases at J, with 19 bases in the middle. CDR3 in DNA: TGCGCCAGCAGCCAAGCGTTATGGGCAGACGGTAGAGAGACCCAGTACTTC. Protein: CASSQALWADGRETQYF.

This clone was seen a handful of times. This specimen includes other DNA sequences encoding the same CDR3. J is TRBJ2-5 and V is TRBV7-6; TRBD1 agrees at 7 bases. V lost 3 bases to trimming and J lost 3 bases; unmatched junction nucleotides: 1. Germline-derived CDR1 and CDR2 are SGHVS and FNYEAQ. The CDR3 runs 13 residues. The CDR3 DNA reads as TGTGCCAGCAGCTTCGGGACAGAAGAGACCCAGTACTTC. Its translation is CASSFGTEETQYF.

For this clone: This likely stems from a read error, as it lies one base from a far larger clone. CDR3 region: CASTSRDRVTDTQYF. CDR3 in DNA: TGTGCCAGCACCTCCCGGGACAGAGTCACAGATACGCAGTATTTT. The chain couples TRBV9 to TRBJ2-3, with TRBD1 identical over 7 bases. Unmatched junction bases numbered 9, after V lost 6 bases and J lost 2 bases. The CDR3 contains 15 residues. Germline CDR1 reads SGDLS; CDR2 reads YYNGEE.

The sample holds a few counts of this clone. The chain carries TRBV6-1 and TRBJ2-2; D is possibly TRBD2 (7 bases). V dropped 5 bases and J dropped 6 bases, with 10 bases sitting between them. The CDR3 is 13 residues long. Germline V gene lookup returns CDR1 MNHNS and CDR2 SASEGT. CDR3 loop: CASSPGGAGELFF. Here the CDR3 DNA reads TGTGCCAGCAGTCCGGGGGGCGCCGGGGAGCTGTTTTTT.

The V and J genes are TRBV27 and TRBJ1-2, with 9 positions matching TRBD1. V lost 0 bases, J lost 6 bases, and 5 bases stayed unmatched. Looked up from germline, CDR1 is MNHEY and CDR2 is SMNVEV (reference sequence). This CDR3 has 15 amino acids. Here the CDR3 DNA reads TGTGCCAGCAGTTTATCAACAGGGGGCATCAATGGCTACACCTTC. Its translation is CASSLSTGGINGYTF.

V usage is TRBV28 and J usage is TRBJ2-7; either TRBD1 or TRBD2 may fit D (5 bases each). The V and J ends lost 2 bases and 3 bases respectively, with 11 bases between them. CDR1 MDHEN and CDR2 SYDVKM come from the germline V gene. The CDR3 loop spans 14 amino acids. In DNA form, the CDR3 reads TGTGCCAGCAGTTTAGGGGGTAGTATCTACGAGCAGTACTTC. It is translated as CASSLGGSIYEQYF.